These 19 T cell receptor beta chains share one sample of origin, sequenced in a study of OX40 agonist ivuxolimab in advanced cancers. Data came from immunoSEQ multiplex PCR; TCRdb stores just in-frame clones and leaves some out. The table shows more than 45,000 clones, with 88% occurring only once. The sample here was CD4+ or CD8+ T cells sorted from blood, taken in a trial of the OX40 agonist ivuxolimab. The receptor set was obtained from an adult with an advanced solid tumor such as melanoma, head and neck, liver or kidney cancer.

This clone came up once. V gene TRBV6-1 combines with J gene TRBJ2-3, with TRBD2 matching 11 bases. Germline V gives CDR1 MNHNS, CDR2 SASEGT. CDR3 length: 15 amino acids. The V gene end was trimmed by 6 bases and the J gene end by 5 bases; junction bases not matched to a gene: 7. This CDR3 is CASSALAGGRDTQYF. The DNA of the CDR3 is TGTGCCAGCAGCGCTCTAGCGGGAGGTCGAGATACGCAGTATTTT.

The chain uses TRBV5-4 and TRBJ2-5, with TRBD2 matching 13 bases. Germline CDR1 SGHNT, CDR2 YYREEE (reference sequence). This CDR3 has 17 residues. Germline trimming cut 4 bases from V and 5 bases from J; bases unmatched to any gene: 11. The CDR3 loop is CASSTGTSGVFGETQYF. Here the CDR3 DNA reads TGTGCCAGCAGCACCGGGACTAGCGGGGTTTTTGGGGAGACCCAGTACTTC.

The rearrangement uses TRBV6-6 and TRBJ1-1; D gene unclear. Trimming shortened V by 0 bases and J by 5 bases, and 10 bases separated the two germline ends. CDR3 length equals 14 residues. Germline assignment: CDR1 MNHNY and CDR2 SVGAGI (reference sequence). The DNA of the CDR3 is TGTGCCAGCAGTTACTCAGGCATTGGAACTGAAGCTTTCTTT. As protein: CASSYSGIGTEAFF.

This chain joins TRBV5-6 and TRBJ2-1; D may be TRBD2 (5 bases). V lost 2 bases and J 4 bases, leaving 13 bases between the germline ends. This CDR3 comprises 15 residues. Germline V gene data show CDR1 as SGHDT and CDR2 as YYEEEE. CDR3 in amino acids: CASSFKRVGYNEQFF. In DNA, the CDR3 is TGTGCCAGCAGCTTCAAGAGGGTCGGGTACAATGAGCAGTTCTTC.

The V and J genes are TRBV5-4 and TRBJ1-2; D uncertain. Trimming took off 3 bases at V and 2 bases at J, with 8 bases between the two ends. The CDR3 contains 13 residues. Germline CDR1 and CDR2: SGHNT and YYREEE (reference sequence). The CDR3 protein is CASSSGLNYGYTF. The CDR3 nucleotides read TGTGCCAGCAGCTCCGGATTAAACTATGGCTACACCTTC.

The CDR3 coding sequence is TGTGCCAGTAGGAGGGCGACAGGGGGCTTCACTGAAGCTTTCTTT. Translating it yields CASRRATGGFTEAFF. The chain links TRBV19 to TRBJ1-1; TRBD1 agrees at 10 bases. V was pared by 6 bases and J by 4 bases, with 8 bases of the junction left unmatched. This CDR3 is 15 amino acids long. The germline V gene has CDR1 LNHDA and CDR2 SQIVND (reference sequence).

The chain combines TRBV6-1 with TRBJ1-3, with a possible D match to TRBD1 (5 bases). There are 16 residues in the CDR3. CDR1 and CDR2 from the germline V gene are MNHNS and SASEGT. Trimming stripped 2 bases from V and 4 bases from J, with 15 bases between. The CDR3 here is CASSEKIGGSGNTIYF. The CDR3 nucleotides are TGTGCCAGCAGTGAAAAGATTGGGGGTTCAGGAAACACCATATATTTT.

The rearrangement joins TRBV4-2 to TRBJ2-1; 13 positions match TRBD2. V gave up 3 bases and J gave up 7 bases; unmatched junction bases: 6. The CDR3 totals 16 residues. CDR1 is LGHNA, CDR2 YNFKEQ, per germline. CDR3 sequence (DNA): TGTGCCAGCAGCCATGGGACTAGCGGGACCGCGAATGAGCAGTTCTTC. This gives the protein CASSHGTSGTANEQFF.

The rearrangement uses TRBV2 and TRBJ1-1; 8 bases fit TRBD1. V lost 3 bases and J lost 5; bases outside the gene matches: 8. The CDR3 spans 15 residues. The germline CDR1 and CDR2 sequences are SNHLY and FYNNEI. Here the CDR3 DNA reads TGTGCCAGCAGTGAGTCCCAGGGGGCTGTGACTGAAGCTTTCTTT. This translates into CASSESQGAVTEAFF.

The chain combines TRBV11-2 with TRBJ2-7; possible D gene TRBD1, 5 bases. The CDR3 contains 15 residues. V was trimmed by 4 bases and J by 0 bases, leaving 13 bases between them. Germline CDR1 SGHAT, CDR2 FQNNGV. In DNA form, the CDR3 reads TGTGCCAGCAGCTCTATATTGCAGGGCTCCTACGAGCAGTACTTC. As protein: CASSSILQGSYEQYF.

In this sample, this clone turned up a few times. V and J are TRBV5-5 and TRBJ1-5; D unresolved. The CDR3 has 13 amino acids. V lost 1 base to trimming and J lost 5 bases, with 7 bases between them. Germline V lookup: CDR1 SGHKS, CDR2 YYEKEE (reference sequence). This chain's CDR3 is CASSLLWDQPQHF. DNA for the CDR3: TGTGCCAGCAGCTTGTTGTGGGATCAGCCCCAGCATTTT.

This chain uses TRBV2 with TRBJ1-2; 8 bases are shared with TRBD1. The V gene's germline CDR1 is SNHLY and CDR2 FYNNEI. CDR3 length: 13 amino acids. With V trimmed by 6 bases and J by 5 bases, 5 bases remained unmatched. This CDR3 is CASSAGGGYGYTF. CDR3 nucleotide sequence: TGTGCCAGCAGCGCAGGGGGCGGGTATGGCTACACCTTC.

The rearrangement uses TRBV7-2 and TRBJ1-4; TRBD1 might be the D (5 bases). Trimming left V 5 bases short and J 4 bases short, with 17 bases between. The germline gives CDR1 SGHTA, CDR2 FQGNSA. The length of the CDR3 is 16 residues. In DNA, the CDR3 is TGTGCCAGCAGCCAAGCGAAGGGACGGATTAATGAAAAACTGTTTTTT. Amino acid sequence: CASSQAKGRINEKLFF.

The V and J genes are TRBV4-1 and TRBJ1-3; weak D call: TRBD1 (5 bases). The CDR3 totals 17 residues. Germline lookup yields CDR1 MGHRA and CDR2 YSYEKL. V lost 1 base and J 3 bases, leaving 16 bases between the germline ends. The CDR3, as DNA: TGCGCCAGCAGCCAAGTGGGCTCGGGGGGTCTTGGAAACACCATATATTTT. It codes for CASSQVGSGGLGNTIYF.

This chain joins TRBV5-4 and TRBJ1-1; perhaps TRBD1 as D (5 bases). The CDR3 totals 15 residues. Germline CDR1 SGHNT, CDR2 YYREEE (reference sequence). Trimming shortened V by 0 bases and J by 4 bases, and 13 bases separated the two germline ends. CDR3 loop: CASSLDRSGRTEAFF. The CDR3 DNA follows: TGTGCCAGCAGCTTGGATAGGTCAGGGCGCACTGAAGCTTTCTTT.

The chain carries TRBV6-1 and TRBJ2-1, with D tentatively TRBD1 (6 bases). The V end was cut by 7 bases, the J end by 8 bases, with 9 bases between. The CDR3 is made up of 11 amino acids. CDR1 and CDR2 from the germline V gene are MNHNS and SASEGT. Here the CDR3 DNA reads TGTGCCAGCACAGGGGTACATGAGCAGTTCTTC. This gives the protein CASTGVHEQFF.

In this sample, this clone turned up a few times. The CDR3 region is CASSSWLAGGADTQYF. The CDR3 bases are TGCGCCAGCAGCTCTTGGCTAGCGGGAGGAGCAGATACGCAGTATTTT. V is TRBV5-1 and J is TRBJ2-3, with 11 bases lining up with TRBD2. The V segment lost 3 bases and the J segment 4 bases; nucleotides outside the gene matches: 7. The CDR3 spans 16 residues. The germline V gene has CDR1 SGHRS and CDR2 YFSETQ.

V is TRBV11-3 and J is TRBJ1-1; D gene unclear. The germline gives CDR1 SGHNT, CDR2 YENEEA. The V and J ends lost 1 base and 6 bases respectively, with 9 bases between them. The CDR3 runs to 13 residues. In nucleotides, the CDR3 is TGTGCCAGCAGCTTAGGACACCGGGCTGAAGCTTTCTTT. Protein: CASSLGHRAEAFF. Variable domain in full (rest from reference TRBV11-3 and TRBJ1-1): EAGVVQSPRYKIIEKKQPVAFWCNPISGHNTLYWYLQNLGQGPELLIRYENEEAVDDSQLPKDRFSAERLKGVDSTLKIQPAELGDSAVYLCASSLGHRAEAFFGQGTRLTVV.

This rearrangement joins TRBV6-5 to TRBJ2-1, with D possibly being TRBD2 (5 bases). The CDR3 extends over 11 amino acids. Germline CDR1 and CDR2: MNHEY and SVGAGI. V was cut by 5 bases and J by 6 bases, with 5 bases left in between. This chain's CDR3 is CASSGSNEQFF. Here the CDR3 DNA reads TGTGCCAGCAGTGGGAGCAATGAGCAGTTCTTC.